Listed here are 19 T cell receptor beta chains from one sample, sequenced in a study of shared clonotypes between healthy human individuals. Produced via immunoSEQ multiplex PCR; TCRdb's table is partial and in-frame only. Found here are roughly 2.2 million clones, roughly 92% of them singletons; the top ten hold 0.37%. Sequencing used naive CD4+ T cells from PBMCs. Stated subset: CD45RA+ positively selected. The origin of the receptors is a man aged 18 to 29 in good health. Some clones in this sample may be carry-over from other donors' samples.

This clone was observed a single time. CDR3 amino acids: CASSQAIRAGGSPNEQFF. CDR3 nucleotide sequence: TGTGCCAGCAGCCAAGCTATTAGGGCGGGAGGTTCCCCAAATGAGCAGTTCTTC. The chain combines TRBV4-2 with TRBJ2-1; 8 positions match TRBD2. The CDR3 extends over 18 amino acids. Germline trimming cut 1 base from V and 7 bases from J; bases unmatched to any gene: 15. CDR1 is LGHNA and CDR2 is YNFKEQ in the germline V gene.

The rearrangement joins TRBV7-3 to TRBJ1-3; D might be TRBD1 (5 bases). Trimming pared 5 bases from V and 4 bases from J, leaving 9 bases between. This CDR3 is built from 13 residues. Germline CDR1 reads SGHTA; CDR2 reads FQGTGA. The CDR3, as DNA: TGTGCCAGCAGCAAGGGACCGGGAAACACCATATATTTT. Protein sequence: CASSKGPGNTIYF.

This chain joins TRBV21-1 and TRBJ1-5; TRBD1 is taken as the D call from the table, unchecked against the DNA. TRBV21-1 is given as a pseudogene. The CDR3 sequence is 16 residues long. The CDR3 nucleotides are TGTGCCAGCAGCAAGCAGGGGACCCATAGCAATCAGCCCCAGCATTTT. Its translation is CASSKQGTHSNQPQHF.

The chain couples TRBV6-1 to TRBJ2-1; 8 bases agree with TRBD1. V was pared by 8 bases and J by 7 bases, with 10 bases of the junction left unmatched. Germline loops: CDR1 MNHNS, CDR2 SASEGT. This CDR3 comprises 14 residues. In DNA form, the CDR3 reads TGTGCCAGCTCGAGGAGACAGGGGAGGAATGAGCAGTTCTTC. Its protein is CASSRRQGRNEQFF.

The chain is built from TRBV28 and TRBJ1-4; D might be TRBD1 (6 bases). The CDR3 loop spans 13 amino acids. Germline V gene lookup returns CDR1 MDHEN and CDR2 SYDVKM. The ends were cut back, 10 bases at V and 7 bases at J, with 16 bases in the middle. The CDR3 DNA follows: TGTGCCACCGGGCGGGGAGGGGGTGAAAAACTGTTTTTT. It codes for CATGRGGGEKLFF. Full variable domain (remainder filled in from reference TRBV28 and TRBJ1-4): DVKVTQSSRYLVKRTGEKVFLECVQDMDHENMFWYRQDPGLGLRLIYFSYDVKMKEKGDIPEGYSVSREKKERFSLILESASTNQTSMYLCATGRGGGEKLFFGSGTQLSVL.

This chain links TRBV19 with TRBJ1-2; D gene uncertain. The CDR3 runs 9 residues. The germline V and J ends were trimmed by 3 bases and 8 bases, with 1 base remaining between them. Germline V gene sequence: CDR1 LNHDA, CDR2 SQIVND (reference sequence). In nucleotides, the CDR3 is TGTGCCAGTAGTATGGGCTACACCTTC. Protein sequence: CASSMGYTF.

This clone was detected only a few times. The chain uses TRBV4-3 and TRBJ2-7, with 10 positions matching TRBD2. Germline V gene lookup returns CDR1 LGHNA and CDR2 YSLEER. V lost 2 bases to trimming and J lost 3 bases; unmatched junction nucleotides: 4. The CDR3 contains 15 residues. The DNA for the CDR3 is TGCGCCAGCAGCCAAATAGCGGGAGGTCACTACGAGCAGTACTTC. Its translation: CASSQIAGGHYEQYF.

The rearrangement uses TRBV5-1 and TRBJ2-3; the match to TRBD2 covers 8 bases. The junction had 12 bases not matched to a gene; V was cut back by 5 bases and J by 4 bases. The germline gives CDR1 SGHRS, CDR2 YFSETQ. There are 16 residues in the CDR3. The CDR3 reads CASRTEAGALADTQYF. CDR3 sequence (DNA): TGCGCCAGCAGGACTGAAGCGGGAGCATTGGCAGATACGCAGTATTTT. Looking up the rest from reference TRBV5-1 and TRBJ2-3 gives the full variable domain: KAGVTQTPRYLIKTRGQQVTLSCSPISGHRSVSWYQQTPGQGLQFLFEYFSETQRNKGNFPGRFSGRQFSNSRSEMNVSTLELGDSALYLCASRTEAGALADTQYFGPGTRLTVL.

V usage is TRBV19 and J usage is TRBJ2-7; D ambiguous. Trimming cost V 6 bases and J 1 base, with 10 bases left between them. CDR3 length: 13 residues. Germline V lookup: CDR1 LNHDA, CDR2 SQIVND (reference sequence). This chain's CDR3 is CASSKTVSYEQYF. In DNA form, the CDR3 reads TGTGCCAGTAGCAAGACGGTTTCCTACGAGCAGTACTTC.

The gene calls are TRBV6-4 and TRBJ2-3, with D uncertain. V was shortened by 11 bases and J by 8 bases, with 17 bases between the two germline ends. Per germline, CDR1 MRHNA and CDR2 SNTAGT. This CDR3 has 12 residues. CDR3 loop: CAASSPSGTQYF. In DNA form, the CDR3 reads TGTGCCGCCAGTTCCCCGTCCGGTACGCAGTATTTT.

For the CDR3, the DNA is TGTGCTAGTGGCTCCAGAAGGCAGCCCCAGCATTTT. Translated, it gives CASGSRRQPQHF. The chain carries TRBV12-5 and TRBJ1-5; no clear D. Germline V gene data show CDR1 as LGHNT and CDR2 as FRNRAP. The CDR3 extends over 12 amino acids. Trimming stripped 6 bases from V and 7 bases from J, with 10 bases between.

The rearrangement joins TRBV6-1 to TRBJ2-2, with a possible D match to TRBD1 (6 bases). The length of the CDR3 is 15 residues. The ends were cut back, 6 bases at V and 4 bases at J, with 15 bases in the middle. The germline V gene has CDR1 MNHNS and CDR2 SASEGT. CDR3 in DNA: TGTGCCAGCAGGGACCAGGGGCTTGGCACCGGGGAGCTGTTTTTT. It translates to CASRDQGLGTGELFF.

Here the CDR3 DNA reads TGTGCCAGCAGCCTCCTAGGGTTCGATGAGCAGTTCTTC. Translation gives CASSLLGFDEQFF. This rearrangement joins TRBV7-3 to TRBJ2-1; D unresolved. The CDR3 is made up of 13 amino acids. Trimming removed 5 bases at V and 8 bases at J, with 13 bases between. Per the germline V gene, CDR1 is SGHTA and CDR2 is FQGTGA.

V and J are TRBV25-1 and TRBJ2-5; D possibly uses TRBD1 or TRBD2 (6 bases each). The CDR3 is 15 amino acids. Trimming left V 10 bases short and J 5 bases short, with 23 bases between. CDR1 is MGHDK, CDR2 SYGVNS, per germline. CDR3 loop: CATQPPRGARETQYF. As DNA, the CDR3 is TGTGCCACCCAGCCGCCAAGGGGGGCGCGCGAGACCCAGTACTTC.

The rearrangement uses TRBV10-3 and TRBJ1-5, with no clear D. Trimming stripped 6 bases from V and 8 bases from J, with 14 bases between. The CDR3 totals 13 residues. Germline CDR1 and CDR2: ENHRY and SYGVKD. The CDR3 sequence: CAISPRPDEPQHF. CDR3 DNA: TGTGCCATCAGCCCACGACCCGACGAGCCCCAGCATTTT.

The chain employs TRBV28 and TRBJ1-5; TRBD1 matches at 9 bases. The CDR3 is 20 amino acids. Germline V gene lookup returns CDR1 MDHEN and CDR2 SYDVKM. J was trimmed by 2 bases and V by 0 bases; bases with no gene match: 14. This CDR3 reads CASSLWTGTGLGSGNQPQHF. Written as DNA, the CDR3 is TGTGCCAGCAGTTTATGGACCGGGACAGGGCTTGGCTCAGGCAATCAGCCCCAGCATTTT.

The chain combines TRBV11-2 with TRBJ2-1; D possibly corresponds to TRBD2 (6 bases). V lost 1 base to trimming and J lost 0 bases, with 10 bases between them. Germline CDR1 and CDR2: SGHAT and FQNNGV. The CDR3 spans 16 residues. The CDR3 loop reads CASSLVWTTSYNEQFF. CDR3 nucleotides: TGTGCCAGCAGCTTAGTTTGGACTACCTCCTACAATGAGCAGTTCTTC.

This clone was detected only once. This chain links TRBV28 with TRBJ2-5; D might be TRBD2 (7 bases). There are 13 residues in the CDR3. Germline V gives CDR1 MDHEN, CDR2 SYDVKM. With 6 bases removed from V and 5 bases from J, the gap between germline ends came to 13 bases. CDR3 bases: TGTGCCAGCAGCCGGGGGGCGGTTGAGACCCAGTACTTC. Translating gives CASSRGAVETQYF.

This clone came up once. The CDR3 DNA reads as TGTGCCAGCAGCTGGGCGACAGGGAAGAATAACTATGGCTACACCTTC. It specifies CASSWATGKNNYGYTF. This chain connects TRBV7-8 to TRBJ1-2; 7 nucleotides match TRBD1. This CDR3 is built from 16 residues. V trimming: 4 bases; J trimming: 1 base; junction bases outside the gene matches: 9. Per the germline V gene, CDR1 is SGHVS and CDR2 is FQNEAQ.